These 5 T cell receptor beta chains were sequenced from one sample in a study of cytomegalovirus exposure and HLA in healthy donors. The PCR had 60 Vbeta and 13 Jbeta primers. Some clones are missing from TCRdb's copy, which holds only in-frame ones; the method was immunoSEQ multiplex PCR. The sample contains some 150,000 clones, roughly 84% of which appear only once. Sequencing input: PBMCs. These receptors all come from a male donor in good health and CMV-seronegative.

This clone appeared a few times. The chain is built from TRBV6-1 and TRBJ1-1; D ambiguous. The CDR3 extends over 13 amino acids. CDR1 and CDR2 from the germline V gene are MNHNS and SASEGT. V was trimmed by 6 bases and J by 2 bases, leaving 10 bases between them. The CDR3 sequence: CASSPYTNTEAFF. CDR3 DNA: TGTGCCAGCAGCCCATACACCAACACTGAAGCTTTCTTT.

The chain recombines TRBV11-2 with TRBJ2-4; the match to TRBD2 covers 10 bases. J gave up 9 bases and V 1 base, and 9 bases lay outside the gene matches. The CDR3 runs to 16 residues. Germline CDR1 and CDR2: SGHAT and FQNNGV. The CDR3 bases are TGTGCCAGCAGCTTAGCCGTGGGAGCGGGAGGGGTCATTCAGTACTTC. This sequence encodes CASSLAVGAGGVIQYF. Complete variable domain (other parts from reference TRBV11-2 and TRBJ2-4): EAGVAQSPRYKIIEKRQSVAFWCNPISGHATLYWYQQILGQGPKLLIQFQNNGVVDDSQLPKDRFSAERLKGVDSTLKIQPAKLEDSAVYLCASSLAVGAGGVIQYFGAGTRLSVL.

As to this clone: Other DNA sequences from this sample encode an identical CDR3 as well. The rearrangement links TRBV5-6 to TRBJ2-1, with 10 positions matching TRBD2. J lost 4 bases, V lost 4 bases, and 5 bases had no gene match. The CDR3 sequence is 15 residues long. Germline V gives CDR1 SGHDT, CDR2 YYEEEE. The CDR3 loop is CASSPTSGRYNEQFF. The CDR3 nucleotides are TGTGCCAGCAGCCCGACTAGCGGGCGATACAATGAGCAGTTCTTC. Drawing the rest from reference TRBV5-6 and TRBJ2-1, the complete variable domain is DAGVTQSPTHLIKTRGQQVTLRCSPKSGHDTVSWYQQALGQGPQFIFQYYEEEERQRGNFPDRFSGHQFPNYSSELNVNALLLGDSALYLCASSPTSGRYNEQFFGPGTRLTVL.

The J gene is TRBJ1-4, the V gene TRBV7-3; 7 bases are shared with TRBD1. V dropped 5 bases and J dropped 7; count of bases not matched to a gene: 4. This CDR3 contains 13 residues. Germline CDR1 is SGHTA and CDR2 is FQGTGA. CDR3 amino acids: CASSINRGEKLFF. CDR3 in DNA: TGTGCCAGCAGCATTAACAGGGGTGAAAAACTGTTTTTT. The full variable domain, with the rest looked up from reference TRBV7-3 and TRBJ1-4, is GAGVSQTPSNKVTEKGKYVELRCDPISGHTALYWYRQSLGQGPEFLIYFQGTGAADDSGLPNDRFFAVRPEGSVSTLKIQRTERGDSAVYLCASSINRGEKLFFGSGTQLSVL.

J is TRBJ2-7 and V is TRBV29-1, with 9 bases aligning to TRBD2. CDR1 is SQVTM and CDR2 is ANQGSEA in the germline V gene. This CDR3 contains 15 residues. V was pared by 4 bases and J by 1 base, with 8 bases of the junction left unmatched. The CDR3: CSVGGGSGSSYEQYF. The CDR3 nucleotides are TGCAGCGTTGGAGGGGGTAGCGGGAGTTCCTACGAGCAGTACTTC.